The source of this TCR beta chain is a study of Graves' ophthalmopathy and Graves' hyperthyroidism. CDR3 regions of TCR beta were amplified from RNA transcripts. RT-PCR in the first round used HTBI primers; a second-round multiplex PCR followed. TCRdb re-analysed the multiplex PCR reads in MiXCR, keeping a single row per CDR3 protein. Seen here are 650,000 to 800,000 distinct CDR3 sequences, more than 40% observed once, and the top ten hold over 2.5%. Trimming stripped 3 bases from V and 7 bases from J, with 18 bases between. This CDR3 spans 16 amino acids. CDR1 is LGHNA, CDR2 YSLEER, per germline. The sequencing sample was made of peripheral blood. The TCR comes from an adult man with Graves' ophthalmopathy. This rearrangement joins TRBV4-3 to TRBJ1-4; maybe TRBD1 (6 bases). CDR3 nucleotides: TGCGCCAGCAGCCAGAATCCAAGAGGGGGGAGTGAAAAACTGTTTTTT. Translated, it gives CASSQNPRGGSEKLFF.